Listed below are T cell receptor beta chains from one sample, sequenced in a study of CD8+CD57+ T cells in acquired aplastic anemia. TCRdb reprocessed the reads via MiXCR and lists one record per CDR3 protein. The data show about 210,000 distinct CDR3 sequences, with over 60% seen just once and 25% to 30% held by the top ten. The sequencing input was sorted CD4+, CD8+, or CD8+CD57+ T cells (not recorded which) from PBMCs. The receptors originated from a human donor in good health. CDR3s include the opening cysteine and the closing phenylalanine or tryptophan. A D gene is named only where the DNA matches it firmly. Clone size is stated in some rows and not others, as once, few, many or a class when expanded.

size	J	D	V	DNA	CDR3
NA	TRBJ1-5	NA	TRBV12-3/TRBV12-4	TGTGCCAGCAGTTTTGAGAATCAGCCCCAGCATTTT	CASSFENQPQHF
NA	TRBJ2-3	NA	TRBV4-3	TGCGCCAGCAGCCAAGATCGGAGCGTGGGAACAGATACGCAGTATTTT	CASSQDRSVGTDTQYF
NA	TRBJ1-5	NA	TRBV10-3	TGTGCCATCAGTGAGGGGGGGCTTCAGCCCCAGCATTTT	CAISEGGLQPQHF
few	TRBJ1-1	TRBD1	TRBV6-1	TGTGCCAGCAGTTTATACAGGGGAAGCATGAACACTGAAGCTTTCTTT	CASSLYRGSMNTEAFF
few	TRBJ2-2	NA	TRBV7-4	TGTGCCAGCAGGGCAGAAGGCGGGGAGCTGTTTTTT	CASRAEGGELFF
NA	TRBJ2-7	NA	TRBV15	TGTGCCACCAGCAGAGCCACGGGCGGCTACGAGCAGTACTTC	CATSRATGGYEQYF
few	TRBJ2-5	NA	TRBV7-3	TGTGCCAGCAGCCCTGGGGGAGGTCGAGAGACCCAGTACTTC	CASSPGGGRETQYF
NA	TRBJ2-7	NA	TRBV19	TGTGCCAGTAGTATGGACATCTCCTACGAGCAGTACTTC	CASSMDISYEQYF
NA	TRBJ2-7	NA	TRBV20-1	TGCAGTGCTACCCTCAGGGGGGAGGCGCAGTACTTC	CSATLRGEAQYF
NA	TRBJ1-6	NA	TRBV5-1	TGCGCCAGCAGCTTGGATCCGGTTACGGGATCACCCCTCCACTTT	CASSLDPVTGSPLHF
NA	TRBJ2-1	TRBD2	TRBV7-7	TGTGCTAGCAGCCCTAGCGGGGGGGCCACTGAGCAGTTCTTC	CASSPSGGATEQFF
NA	TRBJ2-1	NA	TRBV20-1	TGCAGTGCTCGTATGACGGGGGTCAATGAGCAGTTCTTC	CSARMTGVNEQFF
NA	TRBJ2-1	NA	TRBV7-8	TGTGCCAGCAGCCCAGAGGGGGGGGTCTGGGATGAGCAGTTCTTC	CASSPEGGVWDEQFF
NA	TRBJ1-4	NA	TRBV20-1	TGCAGTGCCGGAGCCCCTGCTAATGAAAAACTGTTTTTT	CSAGAPANEKLFF
NA	TRBJ2-3	NA	TRBV11-1	TGTGCCAGCAGCTTAGAGGGGGGAACAGATACGCAGTATTTT	CASSLEGGTDTQYF
NA	TRBJ2-3	NA	TRBV5-1	TGCACCAGCAGCTTGGGGGGTGGGGTCCAAGACGCAGATACGCAGTATTTT	CTSSLGGGVQDADTQYF
few	TRBJ1-1	TRBD1	TRBV5-1	TGCGCCAGCAGCATCCTACCGGGGACAGGGGGCGCGAACACTGAAGCTTTCTTT	CASSILPGTGGANTEAFF
NA	TRBJ2-1	NA	TRBV20-1	TGCAGTGCTAGATTGGGTCAGCAGTTCTTC	CSARLGQQFF
NA	TRBJ1-1	NA	TRBV7-4	TGTGCCAGCAGCCCCCGAGGAGAGACTGAAGCTTTCTTT	CASSPRGETEAFF
many	TRBJ1-5	NA	TRBV10-2	TGCGCCAGCAGGAAGGGGAGTCAGCCCCAGCATTTT	CASRKGSQPQHF
NA	TRBJ2-7	TRBD1	TRBV19	TGTGCCAGTAGTGACGCACGACAGGGGGGTTACGAGCAGTACTTC	CASSDARQGGYEQYF
NA	TRBJ1-5	TRBD1	TRBV19	TGTGCCAGTAGGGACAGGGGTGGTCAGCCCCAGCATTTT	CASRDRGGQPQHF
NA	TRBJ2-7	NA	TRBV29-1	TGCAGCGTTGTGTTACCGGGCCCATTGGACGAGCAGCACTTC	CSVVLPGPLDEQHF
NA	TRBJ1-1	NA	TRBV20-1	TGCAGTGCTAGAGGAGCTCTCCGTACTGAAGCTTTCTTT	CSARGALRTEAFF
NA	TRBJ2-3	TRBD2	TRBV7-2	TGTGCCAGCAGCTTAGTCGGACTAGCGGGCACAGATACGCAGTATTTT	CASSLVGLAGTDTQYF
NA	TRBJ2-5	NA	TRBV7-3	TGTGCCAGCAGCTTACTGGGGTTGGAGACCCAGTACTTC	CASSLLGLETQYF
NA	TRBJ2-7	TRBD1	TRBV15	TGTGCCACCAGCGGGGACAGTAGCTCCTACGAGCAGTACTTC	CATSGDSSSYEQYF
NA	TRBJ1-4	NA	TRBV19	TGTGCCACCTCGCCTGGGAGTCAAAAACTGTTTTTT	CATSPGSQKLFF
NA	TRBJ1-5	NA	TRBV7-8	TGTGCCAGTAGTCCAGGTCCGGACAGATATCAGCCCCAGCATTTT	CASSPGPDRYQPQHF
NA	TRBJ1-1	TRBD1	TRBV29-1	TGCAGCGTGGGGGGACAGGGGGCTAGTGTCGCTGAAGCTTTCTTT	CSVGGQGASVAEAFF
NA	TRBJ1-1	NA	TRBV20-1	TGCAGTGCTAGTGGCCCCCACGGACTGGCGAACACTGAAGCTTTCTTT	CSASGPHGLANTEAFF
NA	TRBJ2-7	TRBD1	TRBV7-3	TGTGCCAGCAGCGCTGGACAGGGAAGGGGTGAGGAGCAGTACTTC	CASSAGQGRGEEQYF
many	TRBJ2-7	NA	TRBV4-1	TGCGCCAGCAGCGAGTTCCAGGCATCAGAGAAGAACGAGCAGTACTTC	CASSEFQASEKNEQYF
many	TRBJ2-1	NA	TRBV7-9	TGTGCCAGCAGCCCCCCCCCCGAGGCCCCCGAGCGGTTCTTC	CASSPPPEAPERFF
NA	TRBJ1-3	TRBD1	TRBV12-3/TRBV12-4	TGTGCCAGCAGTCACGGACAGGGCAACGGAAACACCATATATTTT	CASSHGQGNGNTIYF
few	TRBJ2-7	NA	TRBV7-7	TGTGCTAGCAGCCCCCATGGAGGGTCCGAGCAGTACTTC	CASSPHGGSEQYF
NA	TRBJ1-2	TRBD1	TRBV5-1	TGCGCCAGCAGCTTGGACGCGACAGGGTTTGATGGCTACACCTTC	CASSLDATGFDGYTF
many	TRBJ1-5	TRBD1	TRBV13	TGTGCCAGCAGCTTAGGACAGGGGGCAGGTCAGCCCCAGCATTTT	CASSLGQGAGQPQHF
many	TRBJ2-7	NA	TRBV5-8	TGTGCCAGCAGAAGCCCGACAAACTTCGACGAGCAGTACTTC	CASRSPTNFDEQYF
many	TRBJ2-1	TRBD2	TRBV29-1	TGCAGCGCCGTGCCCCAAATGGGAGCTAGCGGGGGCTCCTACAATGAGCAGTTCTTC	CSAVPQMGASGGSYNEQFF
many	TRBJ2-7	NA	TRBV2	TGTGCCAGCAGTGAACACTGGCCTGGGGCGGCCCAGAGGGCCTCCTACGAGCAGTACTTC	CASSEHWPGAAQRASYEQYF
NA	TRBJ2-5	NA	TRBV15	TGTGCCACCAGCAGAGGGGGACGGGCGGCTCGAGAGACCCAGTACTTC	CATSRGGRAARETQYF
NA	TRBJ1-2	NA	TRBV10-3	TGTGCCATCAGTGAGTCGCGGAGGCTTCTGAGCTACACCTTC	CAISESRRLLSYTF
NA	TRBJ2-3	TRBD1	TRBV29-1	TGCAGCGTTGGAACAGGGGTCGATACGCAGTATTTT	CSVGTGVDTQYF
NA	TRBJ2-7	TRBD1	TRBV4-1	TGCGCCAGCAGCCAGGCCGCGACAGGGGGGCACGAGCAGTACTTC	CASSQAATGGHEQYF
NA	TRBJ2-7	NA	TRBV7-8	TGTGCCAGCAGCTTAATCGGCTCATTAGACAGGCGGTACGAGCAGTACTTC	CASSLIGSLDRRYEQYF
NA	TRBJ2-1	NA	TRBV7-9	TGTGCCAGCAGCTCTCCTAGTAGCTGGGGTGAGCAGTTCTTC	CASSSPSSWGEQFF
few	TRBJ2-7	TRBD1	TRBV29-1	TGCAGCGTGGGGACAGGGTCCTACGAGCAGTACTTC	CSVGTGSYEQYF
NA	TRBJ1-1	NA	TRBV9	TGTGCCAGCAGCCCCATGGAAGCTTTCTTT	CASSPMEAFF
NA	TRBJ2-3	NA	TRBV29-1	TGCAGCGTTTCCGGAGGTACAGATACGCAGTATTTT	CSVSGGTDTQYF
many	TRBJ2-7	NA	TRBV11-2	TGTGCCAGCAGCCCCTCAGTATACGAGCAGTACTTC	CASSPSVYEQYF
NA	TRBJ2-2	NA	TRBV7-2	TGTGCCAGCAGCTTAACGACACATCACACCGGGGAGCTGTTTTTT	CASSLTTHHTGELFF
once	TRBJ1-2	NA	TRBV24-1	TGTACCACCAGTGACCGAGCCCTACAGGGAGACTATGGCTACACCTTC	CTTSDRALQGDYGYTF
NA	TRBJ1-2	NA	TRBV10-3	TGTGCCATCAGTGAGTCGGGGGGGGCGAACTATGGCTACACCTTC	CAISESGGANYGYTF
NA	TRBJ2-3	NA	TRBV5-1	TGCGCCAGCAGCTTGGGGAGGTGGGATACGCAGTATTTT	CASSLGRWDTQYF
NA	TRBJ2-1	TRBD2	TRBV20-1	TGCAGTGCTCTGTCGGGGACTAGCGGAGAGCAGTTCTTC	CSALSGTSGEQFF
many	TRBJ1-4	TRBD1	TRBV2	TGTGCCAGCACGGGTAACCGGGACAGGGGGTTCGCAACTAATGAAAAACTGTTTTTT	CASTGNRDRGFATNEKLFF
many	TRBJ2-2	NA	TRBV24-1	TGTGCCACCAGTGATTGGGCCGGGATCAACACCGGGGAGCTGTTTTTT	CATSDWAGINTGELFF
once	TRBJ1-2	NA	TRBV20-1	TGCAGTGCTCGCCCCAAAAAACAGGGTCCCTATGGCTACACCTTC	CSARPKKQGPYGYTF